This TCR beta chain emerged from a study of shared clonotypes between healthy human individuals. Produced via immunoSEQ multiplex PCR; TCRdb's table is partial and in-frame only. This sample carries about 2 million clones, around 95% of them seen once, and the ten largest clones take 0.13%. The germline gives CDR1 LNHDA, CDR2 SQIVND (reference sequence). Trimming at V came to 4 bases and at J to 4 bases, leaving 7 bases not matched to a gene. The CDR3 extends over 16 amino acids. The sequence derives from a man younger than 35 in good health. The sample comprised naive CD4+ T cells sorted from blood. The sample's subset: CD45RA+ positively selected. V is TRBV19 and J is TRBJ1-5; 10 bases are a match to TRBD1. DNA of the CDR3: TGTGCCAGTAGTACCTTCGGGACAGGGGTTAATCAGCCCCAGCATTTT. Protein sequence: CASSTFGTGVNQPQHF.